This paragraph covers one TCR beta chain sequence. Its antigen is still unknown. No base quality information exists; no much larger clone differs at one position. This record comes from a study of T cell responses to AZD1222 COVID-19 vaccine listed by TCRdb under 2021. Some background on the complete study: A total of 233 trial participants underwent TCR sequencing, of whom some 210 received two doses of AZD1222 and roughly 25 received two doses of the MenACWY control vaccine. Trial participants were enrolled by age into 18-55, 56-69 and 70-plus year subgroups, with roughly 150, 30 and 60 TCR-sequenced participants respectively.

According to the study, the label for this sample's time point signals: baseline before first vaccination. The treatment or condition label corresponds to: meningococcal conjugate vaccine given as trial control. Vaccinee samples were obtained from the UK trials COV001 and COV002, which included a single-blind randomized controlled phase 2/3 trial of AZD1222 (ChAdOx1 nCoV-19) in healthy adults. For TCRbeta chain sequencing, PBMC samples were collected from trial participants at day 0 and at day 28 after the second dose. CDR1 and CDR2 are drawn from the germline V gene: SGHDT, YYEEEE. Cut back by 4 bases and 0 bases, the V and J ends lie 10 bases apart. From the cysteine up to the phenylalanine, the CDR3 has a length of 15 residues. Only the CDR3 portion is preserved as DNA: 45 bases, with reading frame beginning at the first base. The CDR3 regions of human TCRbeta chains were subjected to immunosequencing. In the paper's pipeline: Repertoire TCRs were matched against a reference library of SARS-CoV-2-specific TCRs generated with the MIRA antigen-specificity platform. Breadth was defined as the fraction of unique TCRs that were SARS-CoV-2-associated, and depth was defined as the fraction of total T cells that were SARS-CoV-2-associated. Each spike-specific TCR was assigned to its reactive spike region and to a CD4 or CD8 class using the MIRA data. Log10-transformed breadth and depth values were compared by one-way ANOVA with Sidak's multiple comparisons tests. Drawn from immuneACCESS, this table holds only the in-frame rearrangements with V and J called that TCRdb kept. Clones are partly lost; checked studies trace under half to an unresolved V gene and leave the rest unexplained. V, J and clone size reflect that table, while D and trimming were determined from the DNA. In this sample the table shows 150,000 or so clones, 86% of which occur a single time. Of the sample, roughly 5% is held by the ten largest clones.

Beyond this particular receptor, the publication reports: Vaccine-associated CD4 TCRs spanned the whole spike protein, with dominant responses in regions 160-218 and 743-854. In the small 56-69-year group, the increase in depth fell short of significance, most likely because of low power. A significant rise in spike-specific TCR breadth and depth was observed after two AZD1222 doses relative to day 0 and relative to MenACWY recipients. Conclusions about previously exposed vaccinees are limited, since just 6 or 7 AZD1222 recipients were seropositive for SARS-CoV-2 at baseline. Most participants were white British and females outnumbered males, and the authors suggested that clonal diversity may have been underestimated. Because no samples from the day 14 peak response were available, repertoires could be characterized only after the peak T cell response. Reportedly, almost half of the unique spike-specific TCRs recognized epitopes lying outside the regions that are mutated in the B.1.351 and B.1.1.7 variants.

The clonotype was recovered from an adult in good health. The sample was peripheral blood, taken on day 0 of MenACWY control vaccination. The chain was built from TRBV5-6 and TRBJ1-4, with no confident D gene call. The CDR3 region reads CASSLPHSTNEKLFF. The sequenced DNA is TGTGCCAGCAGCCTACCCCACTCAACTAATGAAAAACTGTTTTTT.